The entry below gives a single TCR beta chain sequence along with its context. Sequencing was performed with immunoSEQ multiplex PCR; in TCRdb, only in-frame clones are kept and a portion is missing. The table includes about 57,000 clones, 56% detected once. The record originates from a study of cytotoxic CD8 clonotypes in ibrutinib-treated CLL. In the study overall: Investigators reported approximately 25 partial and 2 complete responses; after median roughly 70 months, roughly 14 patients remained remitted and approximately twelve progressed.

The CDR3 runs 11 residues. Germline V lookup: CDR1 LNHDA, CDR2 SQIVND (reference sequence). The V gene lost 4 bases and the J gene lost 0 bases, with 0 bases spanning the gap. The gene calls are TRBV19 and TRBJ2-5, with no clear D. This material consisted of PBMCs, taken after 24 months of ibrutinib treatment. This TCR was recovered from a human donor with chronic lymphocytic leukemia. The CDR3 DNA sequence: TGTGCCAGTAGTAACCAAGAGACCCAGTACTTC. Its translation: CASSNQETQYF.